This is a list of T cell receptor beta chains from one sample in a study of T cell responses to AZD1222 COVID-19 vaccine. Assay used: immunoSEQ multiplex PCR; TCRdb lists only in-frame clones, some missing. This sample has around 75,000 clones, with about 88% found just once. The source material was peripheral blood, sampled on day 0 of AZD1222 vaccination. Every receptor here comes from an adult in good health. CDR3s include the opening cysteine and the closing phenylalanine or tryptophan. The D gene is left open where the match is weak. Rows give clone size only sometimes, using once, few, many, or a class for an expanded clone.

>once|TRBJ2-5|NA|TRBV5-5
CASSLTGGETQYF
TGTGCCAGCAGCTTGACCGGGGGAGAGACCCAGTACTTC
>NA|TRBJ2-5|TRBD2|TRBV13
CASSGLAGGLQETQYF
TGTGCCAGCAGCGGACTAGCGGGGGGGCTCCAAGAGACCCAGTACTTC
>NA|TRBJ2-7|NA|TRBV5-6
CASRTWDEQYF
TGTGCCAGCAGGACTTGGGACGAGCAGTACTTC
>NA|TRBJ2-4|NA|TRBV27
CASSPQGDIQYF
TGTGCCAGCAGTCCCCAAGGGGACATTCAGTACTTC
>NA|TRBJ1-2|NA|TRBV20-1
CSASKQSGGYTF
TGCAGTGCTAGTAAACAGTCCGGAGGCTACACCTTC
>NA|TRBJ1-6|NA|TRBV6-5
CASGVREHNSPLHF
TGTGCCAGCGGGGTCCGGGAGCATAATTCACCCCTCCACTTT
>NA|TRBJ1-1|NA|TRBV6-5
CASSYSNLGTEAFF
TGTGCCAGCAGTTACAGCAACCTGGGGACTGAAGCTTTCTTT
>NA|TRBJ1-5|NA|TRBV4-1
CASSQVLARVNQPQHF
TGCGCCAGCAGCCAAGTACTTGCCAGGGTAAATCAGCCCCAGCATTTT
>NA|TRBJ1-5|NA|TRBV30
CAWSAGLSNQPQHF
TGTGCCTGGAGTGCCGGGCTTAGCAATCAGCCCCAGCATTTT
>NA|TRBJ1-5|TRBD1|TRBV5-3
CARRTGTGGRGNQPQHF
TGTGCCAGAAGGACCGGGACAGGGGGCCGGGGCAATCAGCCCCAGCATTTT
>NA|TRBJ2-1|TRBD2|TRBV5-1
CASSLRTSGGLSSYNEQFF
TGCGCCAGCAGCTTAAGGACTAGCGGGGGGCTGAGCTCCTACAATGAGCAGTTCTTC
>NA|TRBJ2-2|TRBD1|TRBV6-5
CASARDRDTGELFF
TGTGCCAGCGCTAGGGACAGGGACACCGGGGAGCTGTTTTTT
>NA|TRBJ2-3|TRBD1|TRBV19
CASSIRQGVGRRGDTQYF
TGTGCCAGTAGTATTCGACAGGGGGTAGGTCGGCGAGGTGATACGCAGTATTTT
>NA|TRBJ1-5|NA|TRBV6-2/TRBV6-3
CASSYSREGYSNQPQHF
TGTGCCAGCAGTTACTCGAGAGAGGGGTATAGCAATCAGCCCCAGCATTTT
>NA|TRBJ2-1|TRBD1|TRBV19
CASSIMSGQGVNEQFF
TGTGCCAGTAGTATAATGTCGGGACAGGGGGTGAATGAGCAGTTCTTC
>few|TRBJ1-5|NA|TRBV5-1
CASSLDGGEYQPQHF
TGCGCCAGCAGCTTGGATGGCGGGGAGTATCAGCCCCAGCATTTT
>NA|TRBJ1-1|NA|TRBV6-5
CASSYGRGTEAFF
TGTGCCAGCAGTTACGGAAGGGGCACTGAAGCTTTCTTT
>few|TRBJ2-3|TRBD1|TRBV5-6
CASSLGGQGAAADTQYF
TGTGCCAGCAGCTTGGGGGGACAGGGGGCCGCGGCAGATACGCAGTATTTT
>NA|TRBJ2-3|TRBD1|TRBV19
CASSIDRGTGTDTQYF
TGTGCCAGTAGTATAGATCGGGGGACAGGGACCGATACGCAGTATTTT
>few|TRBJ2-1|NA|TRBV27
CASYGSPLNEQFF
TGTGCCTCCTACGGGAGTCCCTTGAATGAGCAGTTCTTC
>NA|TRBJ2-2|TRBD1|TRBV9
CASSVETGATGELFF
TGTGCCAGCAGCGTAGAAACAGGGGCGACCGGGGAGCTGTTTTTT
>NA|TRBJ1-4|NA|TRBV9
CASSVAPNEKLFF
TGTGCCAGCAGCGTAGCGCCTAATGAAAAACTGTTTTTT
>NA|TRBJ2-7|NA|TRBV18
CASSPEGRSYYEQYF
TGTGCCAGCTCCCCAGAGGGCAGGTCCTACTACGAGCAGTACTTC
>NA|TRBJ1-1|NA|TRBV10-3
CAISEWGEGNTEAFF
TGTGCCATCAGTGAGTGGGGGGAGGGGAACACTGAAGCTTTCTTT
>NA|TRBJ2-1|TRBD2|TRBV5-1
CASSLELAVSYNEQFF
TGCGCCAGCAGCTTGGAACTAGCGGTCTCCTACAATGAGCAGTTCTTC
>NA|TRBJ1-2|NA|TRBV6-6
CASSPNYGYTF
TGTGCCAGCAGCCCCAATTATGGCTACACCTTC
>once|TRBJ1-2|NA|TRBV5-1
CASSSDTANYGYTF
TGCGCCAGCAGCTCCGATACGGCTAACTATGGCTACACCTTC
>NA|TRBJ1-5|TRBD1|TRBV30
CAWSAGTGGGQPQHF
TGTGCCTGGAGTGCTGGGACAGGGGGCGGGCAGCCCCAGCATTTT
>NA|TRBJ2-5|NA|TRBV18
CASSQLSSSQETQYF
TGTGCCAGCTCCCAACTAAGTTCATCCCAAGAGACCCAGTACTTC
>NA|TRBJ2-3|TRBD2|TRBV6-5
CASLTSGGITDTQYF
TGTGCCAGCTTAACTAGCGGGGGGATTACAGATACGCAGTATTTT
>NA|TRBJ1-2|NA|TRBV19
CASSMARDLYGYTF
TGTGCCAGTAGTATGGCCAGGGACCTCTATGGCTACACCTTC
>NA|TRBJ1-3|NA|TRBV4-3
CASSQDRSASGNTIYF
TGCGCCAGCAGCCAAGATCGTTCAGCCTCTGGAAACACCATATATTTT
>NA|TRBJ1-6|NA|TRBV27
CASSSNSPLHF
TGTGCCAGCAGCTCTAATTCACCCCTCCACTTT
>NA|TRBJ1-5|NA|TRBV28
CASRWEGNQPQHF
TGTGCCAGCAGGTGGGAAGGCAATCAGCCCCAGCATTTT
>NA|TRBJ2-1|NA|TRBV2
CASSELAPNEQFF
TGTGCCAGCAGTGAACTAGCGCCCAATGAGCAGTTCTTC
>NA|TRBJ2-4|NA|TRBV11-2
CASSSPGLAKNIQYF
TGTGCCAGCAGCTCCCCGGGGCTAGCCAAAAACATTCAGTACTTC
>NA|TRBJ1-1|NA|TRBV29-1
CSGGIEAFF
TGCAGCGGGGGGATCGAAGCTTTCTTT
>few|TRBJ1-5|NA|TRBV18
CASSPPGNQPQHF
TGTGCCAGCTCACCCCCAGGGAACCAGCCCCAGCATTTT
>NA|TRBJ2-1|NA|TRBV27
CASRPGFSSYNEQFF
TGTGCCAGCCGTCCAGGGTTTTCGTCCTACAATGAGCAGTTCTTC
>NA|TRBJ1-2|NA|TRBV19
CASKRGQTGYGYTF
TGTGCCAGTAAGCGGGGTCAGACCGGTTATGGCTACACCTTC
>NA|TRBJ2-7|NA|TRBV10-3
CAIRVDTGNEQYF
TGTGCCATCAGAGTCGATACAGGGAACGAGCAGTACTTC
>NA|TRBJ1-2|TRBD1|TRBV7-2
CASAGGMGYGYTF
TGTGCCAGCGCAGGGGGTATGGGGTATGGCTACACCTTC
>NA|TRBJ1-1|TRBD1|TRBV6-5
CASTDPGQGVGAFF
TGTGCCAGCACCGATCCGGGACAGGGGGTGGGAGCTTTCTTT
>NA|TRBJ1-4|TRBD1|TRBV7-2
CASSLITGGSEKLFF
TGTGCCAGCAGCTTAATAACAGGGGGAAGTGAAAAACTGTTTTTT
>NA|TRBJ2-6|TRBD1|TRBV10-3
CAISASGTESGANVLTF
TGTGCCATCAGTGCTTCCGGGACAGAATCTGGGGCCAACGTCCTGACTTTC